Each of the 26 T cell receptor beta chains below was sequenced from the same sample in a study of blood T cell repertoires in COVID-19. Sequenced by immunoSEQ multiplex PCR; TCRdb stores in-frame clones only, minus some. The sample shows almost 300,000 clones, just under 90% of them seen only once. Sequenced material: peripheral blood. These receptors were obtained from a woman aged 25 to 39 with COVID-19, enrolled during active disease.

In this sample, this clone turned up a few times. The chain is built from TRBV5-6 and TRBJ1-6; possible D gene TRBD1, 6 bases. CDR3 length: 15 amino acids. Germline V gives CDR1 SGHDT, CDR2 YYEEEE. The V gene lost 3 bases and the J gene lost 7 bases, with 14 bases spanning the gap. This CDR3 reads CASSSQGGWNSPLHF. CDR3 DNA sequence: TGTGCCAGCAGCTCACAAGGGGGTTGGAATTCACCCCTCCACTTT.

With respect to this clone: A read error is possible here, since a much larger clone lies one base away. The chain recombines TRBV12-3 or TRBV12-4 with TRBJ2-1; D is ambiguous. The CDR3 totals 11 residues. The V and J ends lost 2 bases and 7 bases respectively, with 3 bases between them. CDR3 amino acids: CASSLLNEQFF. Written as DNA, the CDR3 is TGTGCCAGCAGTTTATTAAATGAGCAGTTCTTC.

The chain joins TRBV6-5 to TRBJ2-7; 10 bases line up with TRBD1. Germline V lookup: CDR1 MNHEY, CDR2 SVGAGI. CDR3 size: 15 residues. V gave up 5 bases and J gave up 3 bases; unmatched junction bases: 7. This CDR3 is CASSPHRDRGYEQYF. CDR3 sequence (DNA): TGTGCCAGCAGTCCGCACCGGGACAGGGGCTACGAGCAGTACTTC.

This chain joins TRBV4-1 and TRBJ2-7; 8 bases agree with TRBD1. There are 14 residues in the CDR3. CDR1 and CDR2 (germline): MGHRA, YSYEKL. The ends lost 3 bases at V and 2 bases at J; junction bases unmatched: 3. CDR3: CASSHDRGPYEQYF. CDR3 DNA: TGCGCCAGCAGCCATGACAGGGGTCCCTACGAGCAGTACTTC.

The CDR3 sequence is CASIGGGTNTGELFF. The CDR3, as DNA: TGTGCCAGCATCGGCGGGGGGACAAACACCGGGGAGCTGTTTTTT. The V gene is TRBV6-6, the J gene TRBJ2-2; 8 positions agree with TRBD2. Germline trimming cut 7 bases from V and 2 bases from J; bases unmatched to any gene: 6. Looked up from germline, CDR1 is MNHNY and CDR2 is SVGAGI (reference sequence). This CDR3 has 15 residues.

The CDR3 reads CASSPRDGNTEAFF. In DNA form, the CDR3 reads TGTGCCAGCAGCCCGCGGGACGGCAACACTGAAGCTTTCTTT. The chain uses TRBV3-1 (or the pseudogene TRBV3-2) and TRBJ1-1, with D tentatively TRBD1 (5 bases). The CDR3 length is 14 residues. Germline V CDR1 and CDR2: LGHDT, YNNKEL (reference sequence). V lost 4 bases and J lost 2, with 11 bases in between.

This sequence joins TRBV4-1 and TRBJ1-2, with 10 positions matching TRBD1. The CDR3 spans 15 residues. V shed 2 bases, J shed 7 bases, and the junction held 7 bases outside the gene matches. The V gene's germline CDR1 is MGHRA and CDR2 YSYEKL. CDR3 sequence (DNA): TGCGCCAGCAGCCAAATGGACAGGGGGGAGGGTGGCTACACCTTC. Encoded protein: CASSQMDRGEGGYTF.

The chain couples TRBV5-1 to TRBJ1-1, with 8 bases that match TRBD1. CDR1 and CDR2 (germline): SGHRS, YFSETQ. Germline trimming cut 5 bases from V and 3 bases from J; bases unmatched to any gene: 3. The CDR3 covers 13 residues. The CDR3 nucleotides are TGCGCCAGCAGATCGACAGGGGACACTGAAGCTTTCTTT. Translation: CASRSTGDTEAFF.

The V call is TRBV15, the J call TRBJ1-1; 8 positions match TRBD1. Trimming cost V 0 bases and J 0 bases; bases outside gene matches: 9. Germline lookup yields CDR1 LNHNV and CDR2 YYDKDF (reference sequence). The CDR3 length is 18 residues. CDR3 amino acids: CATSRDRDRRFLNTEAFF. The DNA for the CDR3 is TGTGCCACCAGCAGAGATCGGGACAGGAGATTCCTGAACACTGAAGCTTTCTTT.

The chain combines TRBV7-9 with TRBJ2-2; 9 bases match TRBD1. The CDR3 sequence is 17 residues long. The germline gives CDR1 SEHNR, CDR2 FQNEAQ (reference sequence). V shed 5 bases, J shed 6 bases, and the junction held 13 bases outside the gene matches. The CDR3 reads CASSHPGQGKGAGELFF. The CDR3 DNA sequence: TGTGCCAGCAGCCATCCCGGACAGGGGAAGGGTGCCGGGGAGCTGTTTTTT.

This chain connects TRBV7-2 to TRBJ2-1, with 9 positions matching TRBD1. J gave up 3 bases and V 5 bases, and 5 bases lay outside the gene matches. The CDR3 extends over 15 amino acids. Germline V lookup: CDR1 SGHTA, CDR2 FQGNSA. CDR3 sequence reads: CASSPRTGDYNEQFF. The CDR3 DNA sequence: TGTGCCAGCAGCCCCCGGACAGGGGACTACAATGAGCAGTTCTTC.

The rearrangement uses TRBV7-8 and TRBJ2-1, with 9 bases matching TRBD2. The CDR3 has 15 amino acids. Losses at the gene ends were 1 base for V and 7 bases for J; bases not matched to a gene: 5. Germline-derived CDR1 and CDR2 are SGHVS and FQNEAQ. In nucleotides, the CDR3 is TGTGCCAGCAGCTTAGTTGGCGGGGGGGCAAATGAGCAGTTCTTC. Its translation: CASSLVGGGANEQFF.

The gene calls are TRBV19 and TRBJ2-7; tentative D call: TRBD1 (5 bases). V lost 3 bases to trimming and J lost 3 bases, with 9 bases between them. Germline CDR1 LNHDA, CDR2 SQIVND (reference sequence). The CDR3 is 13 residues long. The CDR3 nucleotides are TGTGCCAGTAGTATGGCAGGGTACTACGAGCAGTACTTC. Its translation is CASSMAGYYEQYF.

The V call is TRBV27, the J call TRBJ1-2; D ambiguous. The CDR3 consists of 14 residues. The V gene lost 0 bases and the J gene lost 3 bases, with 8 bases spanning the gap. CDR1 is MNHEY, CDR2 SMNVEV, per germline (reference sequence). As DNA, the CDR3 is TGTGCCAGCAGTTTATCCCCGGACTACTATGGCTACACCTTC. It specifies CASSLSPDYYGYTF.

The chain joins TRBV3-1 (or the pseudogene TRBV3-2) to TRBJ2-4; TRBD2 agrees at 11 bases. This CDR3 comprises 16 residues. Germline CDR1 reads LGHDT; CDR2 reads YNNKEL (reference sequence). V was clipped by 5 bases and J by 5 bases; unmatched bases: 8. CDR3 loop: CASSFSTSGAQNIQYF. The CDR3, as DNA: TGTGCCAGCAGCTTTTCGACTAGCGGGGCCCAAAACATTCAGTACTTC.

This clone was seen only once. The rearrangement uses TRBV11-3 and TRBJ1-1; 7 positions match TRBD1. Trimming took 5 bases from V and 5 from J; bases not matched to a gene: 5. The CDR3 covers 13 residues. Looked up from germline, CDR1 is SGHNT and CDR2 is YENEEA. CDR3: CASSLLTGTEAFF. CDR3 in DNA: TGTGCCAGCAGCCTCCTGACAGGGACTGAAGCTTTCTTT.

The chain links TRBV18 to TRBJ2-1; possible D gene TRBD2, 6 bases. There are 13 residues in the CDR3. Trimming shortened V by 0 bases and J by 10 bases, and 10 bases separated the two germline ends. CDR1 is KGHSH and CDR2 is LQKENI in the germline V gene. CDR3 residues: CASSPPLAGEQFF. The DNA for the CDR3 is TGTGCCAGCTCACCACCGTTGGCGGGGGAGCAGTTCTTC. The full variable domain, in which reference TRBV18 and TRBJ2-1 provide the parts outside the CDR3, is NAGVMQNPRHLVRRRGQEARLRCSPMKGHSHVYWYRQLPEEGLKFMVYLQKENIIDESGMPKERFSAEFPKEGPSILRIQQVVRGDSAAYFCASSPPLAGEQFFGPGTRLTVL.

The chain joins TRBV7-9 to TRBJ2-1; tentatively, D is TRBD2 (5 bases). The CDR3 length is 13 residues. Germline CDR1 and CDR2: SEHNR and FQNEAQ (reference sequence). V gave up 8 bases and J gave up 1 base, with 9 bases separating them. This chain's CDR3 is CASGRRSYNEQFF. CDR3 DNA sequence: TGTGCCAGCGGGCGGAGGTCCTACAATGAGCAGTTCTTC.

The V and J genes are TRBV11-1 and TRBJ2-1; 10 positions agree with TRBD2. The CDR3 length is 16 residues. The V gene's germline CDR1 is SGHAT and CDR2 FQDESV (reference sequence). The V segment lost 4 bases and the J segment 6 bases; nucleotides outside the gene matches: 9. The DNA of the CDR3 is TGTGCCAGCAGCTCTATACTAGCGGGGATTATCAATGAGCAGTTCTTC. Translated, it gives CASSSILAGIINEQFF.

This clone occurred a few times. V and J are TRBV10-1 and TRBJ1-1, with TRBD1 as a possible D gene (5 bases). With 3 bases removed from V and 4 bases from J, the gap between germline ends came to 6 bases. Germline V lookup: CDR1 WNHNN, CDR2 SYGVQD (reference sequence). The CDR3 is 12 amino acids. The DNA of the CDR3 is TGCGCCAGCAGTGAAGGGGCCACTGAAGCTTTCTTT. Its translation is CASSEGATEAFF.

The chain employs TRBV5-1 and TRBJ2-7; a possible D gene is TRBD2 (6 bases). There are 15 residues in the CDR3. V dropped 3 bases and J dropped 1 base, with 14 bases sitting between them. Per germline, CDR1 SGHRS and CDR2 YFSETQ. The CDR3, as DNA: TGCGCCAGCAGCTACGGAGGGCCCAATTCCTACGAGCAGTACTTC. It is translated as CASSYGGPNSYEQYF. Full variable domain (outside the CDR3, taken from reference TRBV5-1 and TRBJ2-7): KAGVTQTPRYLIKTRGQQVTLSCSPISGHRSVSWYQQTPGQGLQFLFEYFSETQRNKGNFPGRFSGRQFSNSRSEMNVSTLELGDSALYLCASSYGGPNSYEQYFGPGTRLTVT.

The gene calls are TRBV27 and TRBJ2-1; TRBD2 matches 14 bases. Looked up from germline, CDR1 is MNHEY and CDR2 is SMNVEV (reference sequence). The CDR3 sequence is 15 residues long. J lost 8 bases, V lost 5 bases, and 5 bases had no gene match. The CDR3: CASSRTSGGIYEQFF. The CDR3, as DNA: TGTGCCAGCAGTCGGACTAGCGGGGGGATCTATGAGCAGTTCTTC.

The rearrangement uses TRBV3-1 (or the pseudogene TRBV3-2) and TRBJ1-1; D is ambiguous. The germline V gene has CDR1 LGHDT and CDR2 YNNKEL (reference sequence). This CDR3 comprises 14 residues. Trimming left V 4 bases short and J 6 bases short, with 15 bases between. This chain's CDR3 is CASSLLVKSAEAFF. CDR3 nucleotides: TGTGCCAGCAGCCTTCTCGTAAAATCGGCTGAAGCTTTCTTT.

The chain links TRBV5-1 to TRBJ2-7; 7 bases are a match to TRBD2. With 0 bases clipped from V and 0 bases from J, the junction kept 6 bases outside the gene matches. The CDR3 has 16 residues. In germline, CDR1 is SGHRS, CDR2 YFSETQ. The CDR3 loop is CASSLVGGDYSYEQYF. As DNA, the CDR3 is TGCGCCAGCAGCTTGGTTGGGGGGGACTACTCCTACGAGCAGTACTTC.

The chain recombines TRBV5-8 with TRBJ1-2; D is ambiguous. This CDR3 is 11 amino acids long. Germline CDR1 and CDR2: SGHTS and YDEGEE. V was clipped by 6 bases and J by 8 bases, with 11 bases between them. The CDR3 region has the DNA TGTGCCAGCACTCTCGGGTGGGGCTACACCTTC. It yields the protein CASTLGWGYTF.

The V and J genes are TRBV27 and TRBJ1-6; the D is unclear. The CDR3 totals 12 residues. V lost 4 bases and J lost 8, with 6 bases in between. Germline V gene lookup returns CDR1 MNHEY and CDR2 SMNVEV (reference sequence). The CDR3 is CASSSRYSPLHF. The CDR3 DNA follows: TGTGCCAGCAGTTCCAGGTATTCACCCCTCCACTTT.